The 5 T cell receptor beta chains below all came from one sample that was sequenced in a study of cytomegalovirus exposure and HLA in healthy donors. 60 Vbeta and 13 Jbeta primers were used in PCR. Clones were read by immunoSEQ multiplex PCR, and TCRdb kept only the in-frame ones, dropping some. Among around 150,000 clones, 65% to 85% were seen once, and the ten largest hold 6% to 7.5%. The sample taken for sequencing was PBMCs. The receptors stem from a man in his forties in good health and CMV-seropositive.

The V gene is TRBV9, the J gene TRBJ1-6, with TRBD1 matching over 9 bases. The ends lost 1 base at V and 7 bases at J; junction bases unmatched: 6. Germline V gene lookup returns CDR1 SGDLS and CDR2 YYNGEE. The CDR3 is 16 residues long. CDR3: CASSVPRDRENSPLHF. The CDR3 DNA reads as TGTGCCAGCAGCGTACCCCGGGACAGGGAGAATTCACCCCTCCACTTT.

This chain links TRBV10-2 with TRBJ2-1; 12 bases match TRBD2. The V gene end was trimmed by 6 bases and the J gene end by 7 bases; junction bases not matched to a gene: 7. Germline V lookup: CDR1 WSHSY, CDR2 SAAADI. The CDR3 runs to 15 residues. DNA of the CDR3: TGCGCCAGCAGGTCGACTAGCGGGGGCGGGAATGAGCAGTTCTTC. This encodes CASRSTSGGGNEQFF.

A word on this clone: Other DNA sequences of this sample code for an identical CDR3. The chain employs TRBV2 and TRBJ1-1, with D possibly matching TRBD1 (5 bases). The CDR3 is 11 residues long. Trimming shortened V by 9 bases and J by 7 bases, and 12 bases separated the two germline ends. CDR1 is SNHLY and CDR2 is FYNNEI in the germline V gene. The CDR3 sequence is CASRGGIEAFF. CDR3 bases: TGTGCCAGTCGGGGGGGGATTGAAGCTTTCTTT.

The J gene is TRBJ2-7, the V gene TRBV7-6; 8 nucleotides line up with TRBD1. The CDR3 covers 17 residues. Germline values: CDR1 SGHVS, CDR2 FNYEAQ. V gave up 1 base and J gave up 0 bases; unmatched junction bases: 8. The CDR3 sequence: CASSLESGGSSSYEQYF. As DNA, the CDR3 is TGTGCCAGCAGCTTAGAGTCAGGGGGCTCAAGCTCCTACGAGCAGTACTTC.

This clone was found a few times. The genes are TRBV6-6 and TRBJ1-6; D perhaps matches TRBD1 (5 bases). This CDR3 contains 14 residues. Trimming shortened V by 5 bases and J by 7 bases, and 12 bases separated the two germline ends. Germline CDR1 is MNHNY and CDR2 is SVGAGI (reference sequence). CDR3: CASSHGGENSPLHF. In DNA form, the CDR3 reads TGTGCCAGCAGTCACGGGGGGGAGAATTCACCCCTCCACTTT.